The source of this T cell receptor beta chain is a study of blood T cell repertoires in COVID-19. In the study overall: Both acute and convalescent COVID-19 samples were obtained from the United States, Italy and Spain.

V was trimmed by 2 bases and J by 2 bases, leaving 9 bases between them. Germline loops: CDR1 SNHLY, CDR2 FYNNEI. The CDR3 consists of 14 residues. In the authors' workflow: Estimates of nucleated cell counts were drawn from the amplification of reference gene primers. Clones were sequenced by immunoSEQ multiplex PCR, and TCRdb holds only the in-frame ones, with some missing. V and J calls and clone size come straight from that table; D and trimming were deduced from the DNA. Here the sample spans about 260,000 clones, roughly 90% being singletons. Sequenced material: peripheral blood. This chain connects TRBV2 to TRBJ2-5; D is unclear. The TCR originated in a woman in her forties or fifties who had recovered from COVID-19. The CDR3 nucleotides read TGTGCCAGCAGTGAATCAGGCCGACAAGAGACCCAGTACTTC. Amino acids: CASSESGRQETQYF.